This entry concerns a single T cell receptor beta chain. The sample is drawn from a study of blood T cell repertoires in COVID-19. The wider study: The origin of the acute and convalescent COVID-19 samples was the United States, Italy and Spain. PBMCs, B-cell-depleted T cells, or T cells were the source of the cDNA or gDNA that made up the material.

Germline V gene sequence: CDR1 SGHRS, CDR2 YFSETQ. This CDR3 comprises 15 residues. After removal of 1 base from V and 6 bases from J, the junction contained 5 bases not matched to a gene. Original methodology: Reference gene primer amplification gave estimated nucleated cell counts. Here immunoSEQ multiplex PCR was the method, and the copy in TCRdb shows in-frame clones only, minus some. V, J and clone size are those of that table, while D and trimming were read from the DNA. Here the sample spans some 70,000 clones, around 87% being singletons. The source of this sequence is a man in his fifties or sixties with active COVID-19. This sequence joins TRBV5-1 and TRBJ2-2; 8 bases line up with TRBD1. Sequencing used peripheral blood. CDR3 residues: CASSLRQGMAGELFF. Written as DNA, the CDR3 is TGCGCCAGCAGCTTGAGACAGGGGATGGCCGGGGAGCTGTTTTTT.